This is a list of T cell receptor beta chains from one sample in a study of T cell changes during pregnancy in multiple sclerosis. Only in-frame clones appear in the TCRdb table, and some are missing; sequencing was by immunoSEQ multiplex PCR. This repertoire shows 35,000 to 50,000 clones, 89% found once; its top ten account for approximately 0.59%. The specimen comprised CD4+ T cells from peripheral blood mononuclear cells, sampled in the first trimester of pregnancy. The receptors here all came from a female donor with multiple sclerosis, enrolled in a pregnancy study. Each CDR3 is given with its conserved first and last residue. Fields, in order: D gene, J gene, V gene, clone size, CDR3 DNA, CDR3 protein. A D gene is named only where the DNA matches it firmly. Clone size is not always given. Where it is, it says once, few, many or a class for expanded clones.

d_gene: NA
j_gene: TRBJ2-7
v_gene: TRBV25-1
abundance: NA
CDR3nt: TGTGCCAGCAGTACCATGCGGGAAACCTACGAGCAGTACTTC
CDR3aa: CASSTMRETYEQYF

d_gene: NA
j_gene: TRBJ1-5
v_gene: TRBV6-1
abundance: NA
CDR3nt: TGTGCCAGCACCATCGGAGGGGCAGAAAATCAGCCCCAGCATTTT
CDR3aa: CASTIGGAENQPQHF

d_gene: TRBD2
j_gene: TRBJ2-1
v_gene: TRBV7-2
abundance: NA
CDR3nt: TGTGCCAGCAGCCAACAACCCCCCCTACTAGCGGGGCCCTACAATGAGCAGTTCTTC
CDR3aa: CASSQQPPLLAGPYNEQFF

d_gene: NA
j_gene: TRBJ2-5
v_gene: TRBV7-3
abundance: NA
CDR3nt: TGTGCCAGCAGCGCTCAGGGTGCTCAAGAGACCCAGTACTTC
CDR3aa: CASSAQGAQETQYF

d_gene: TRBD2
j_gene: TRBJ2-2
v_gene: TRBV5-1
abundance: once
CDR3nt: TGCGCCAGCAGTCTCCGAGCGGGGGACGGGGAGCTGTTTTTT
CDR3aa: CASSLRAGDGELFF

d_gene: NA
j_gene: TRBJ1-2
v_gene: TRBV7-2
abundance: NA
CDR3nt: TGTGCCAGCACCGTAAGCAGGGTTGGCTACACCTTC
CDR3aa: CASTVSRVGYTF

d_gene: NA
j_gene: TRBJ2-5
v_gene: TRBV12-5
abundance: NA
CDR3nt: TGTGCTAGTGGTTCCTCTGGGAGGGGGGGGGTAGAGACCCAGTACTTC
CDR3aa: CASGSSGRGGVETQYF

d_gene: TRBD1
j_gene: TRBJ2-7
v_gene: TRBV5-6
abundance: NA
CDR3nt: TGTGCCAGCAGCTTCCCGGGACAGGGGAACTACGAGCAGTACTTC
CDR3aa: CASSFPGQGNYEQYF

d_gene: NA
j_gene: TRBJ1-3
v_gene: TRBV7-9
abundance: NA
CDR3nt: TGTGCCAGCAGCTTAGTTCAGGGGATTGGAAACACCATATATTTT
CDR3aa: CASSLVQGIGNTIYF

d_gene: NA
j_gene: TRBJ2-1
v_gene: TRBV27
abundance: NA
CDR3nt: TGTGCCAGCGCAACGTTTAGTGAGCAGTTCTTC
CDR3aa: CASATFSEQFF

d_gene: NA
j_gene: TRBJ1-1
v_gene: TRBV5-1
abundance: NA
CDR3nt: TGCGCCAGCGCCAGGGGTGGGAAGGCTGAAGCTTTCTTT
CDR3aa: CASARGGKAEAFF

d_gene: TRBD2
j_gene: TRBJ2-7
v_gene: TRBV4-3
abundance: NA
CDR3nt: TGCGCCAGCAGCCAAGAACCAGCGGGAAGCTCCTACGAGCAGTACTTC
CDR3aa: CASSQEPAGSSYEQYF

d_gene: NA
j_gene: TRBJ1-5
v_gene: TRBV10-3
abundance: few
CDR3nt: TGTGCCATCAGTGAGGGCAGGCTGGATAGCAATCAGCCCCAGCATTTT
CDR3aa: CAISEGRLDSNQPQHF

d_gene: TRBD2
j_gene: TRBJ2-1
v_gene: TRBV7-9
abundance: NA
CDR3nt: TGTGCCAGCAGCTTAGTTGAGCGGCTAGCGGGCTACAATGAGCAGTTCTTC
CDR3aa: CASSLVERLAGYNEQFF

d_gene: NA
j_gene: TRBJ2-3
v_gene: TRBV4-2
abundance: NA
CDR3nt: TGTGCCAGCAGCCTGAGCCTCCTGGGCGGGAGCACAGATACGCAGTATTTT
CDR3aa: CASSLSLLGGSTDTQYF

d_gene: NA
j_gene: TRBJ2-2
v_gene: TRBV13
abundance: once
CDR3nt: TGTGCCAGCAGCTTAGTAGGCGGGAAGAACACCGGGGAGCTGTTTTTT
CDR3aa: CASSLVGGKNTGELFF

d_gene: NA
j_gene: TRBJ2-5
v_gene: TRBV18
abundance: NA
CDR3nt: TGTGCCAGCTCACCACTAAGGACAGAACAAGAGACCCAGTACTTC
CDR3aa: CASSPLRTEQETQYF

d_gene: TRBD2
j_gene: TRBJ2-1
v_gene: TRBV9
abundance: NA
CDR3nt: TGTGCCAGCAGCCCACTAGCGGGAGGTCCTAATGAGCAGTTCTTC
CDR3aa: CASSPLAGGPNEQFF

d_gene: TRBD2
j_gene: TRBJ2-7
v_gene: TRBV7-2
abundance: NA
CDR3nt: TGTGCCAGCACCCGGACTAGCGGGAGATACGAGCAGTACTTC
CDR3aa: CASTRTSGRYEQYF

d_gene: NA
j_gene: TRBJ2-5
v_gene: TRBV28
abundance: NA
CDR3nt: TGTGCCAGCACCACTGGACAGCTAGAGACCCAGTACTTC
CDR3aa: CASTTGQLETQYF

d_gene: TRBD2
j_gene: TRBJ2-2
v_gene: TRBV4-1
abundance: NA
CDR3nt: TGCGCCAGCAGCCCACTAGCGGCAGTTGTCGGGGAGCTGTTTTTT
CDR3aa: CASSPLAAVVGELFF

d_gene: TRBD2
j_gene: TRBJ2-5
v_gene: TRBV7-2
abundance: NA
CDR3nt: TGTGCCAGCAGCCTTGGTCCGCGGGGGACCGGGAGGATGGCCCAGTACTTC
CDR3aa: CASSLGPRGTGRMAQYF

d_gene: NA
j_gene: TRBJ2-3
v_gene: TRBV6-1
abundance: NA
CDR3nt: TGTGCCAGCAGTGAACCTTGGGGAGCGCAGTATTTT
CDR3aa: CASSEPWGAQYF

d_gene: NA
j_gene: TRBJ1-5
v_gene: TRBV9
abundance: few
CDR3nt: TGTGCCAGCAGCGTAGGGGGGGAGAGCAATCAGCCCCAGCATTTT
CDR3aa: CASSVGGESNQPQHF

d_gene: TRBD2
j_gene: TRBJ2-1
v_gene: TRBV7-2
abundance: NA
CDR3nt: TGTGCCAGCAGCACCCTAGCGGGATACAATGAGCAGTTCTTC
CDR3aa: CASSTLAGYNEQFF

d_gene: NA
j_gene: TRBJ2-7
v_gene: TRBV2
abundance: NA
CDR3nt: TGTGCCAGCAGCCTTACAGGGTCCGTCCCCTACGAGCAGTACTTC
CDR3aa: CASSLTGSVPYEQYF

d_gene: NA
j_gene: TRBJ2-3
v_gene: TRBV29-1
abundance: few
CDR3nt: TGCAGCGTTTCTGGACAGCTTCTCACAGATACGCAGTATTTT
CDR3aa: CSVSGQLLTDTQYF

d_gene: TRBD1
j_gene: TRBJ2-7
v_gene: TRBV28
abundance: NA
CDR3nt: TGTGCCAGCAGTCCTCCCGGGACAGGTCGGGAGCAGTACTTC
CDR3aa: CASSPPGTGREQYF

d_gene: NA
j_gene: TRBJ1-2
v_gene: TRBV27
abundance: NA
CDR3nt: TGTGCCAGCAGTCGGGGGGGGTTGGGGGCTAACTATGGCTACACCTTC
CDR3aa: CASSRGGLGANYGYTF

d_gene: NA
j_gene: TRBJ1-1
v_gene: TRBV19
abundance: NA
CDR3nt: TGTGCCAGTAGTATAGATCAGGGAGGAGGGACTGAAGCTTTCTTT
CDR3aa: CASSIDQGGGTEAFF

d_gene: TRBD1
j_gene: TRBJ2-7
v_gene: TRBV5-1
abundance: NA
CDR3nt: TGCGCCAGCAGCTTGGGGGGGGGACAGGGGGTCTACGAGCAGTACTTC
CDR3aa: CASSLGGGQGVYEQYF

d_gene: NA
j_gene: TRBJ2-1
v_gene: TRBV7-3
abundance: NA
CDR3nt: TGTGCCAGCAGCCAACCTCCCGGGGATGAGCAGTTCTTC
CDR3aa: CASSQPPGDEQFF

d_gene: NA
j_gene: TRBJ1-5
v_gene: TRBV4-1
abundance: few
CDR3nt: TGCGCCAGCAGCCAAGATTTCCCAGGGAATCAGCCCCAGCATTTT
CDR3aa: CASSQDFPGNQPQHF

d_gene: TRBD1
j_gene: TRBJ2-3
v_gene: TRBV6-5
abundance: NA
CDR3nt: TGTGCCAGCGGCAGGACAGGGCTAAGCACAGATACGCAGTATTTT
CDR3aa: CASGRTGLSTDTQYF

d_gene: NA
j_gene: TRBJ2-7
v_gene: TRBV10-3
abundance: NA
CDR3nt: TGTGCCATCAGTGAGGACACCATCTCCTACGAGCAGTACTTC
CDR3aa: CAISEDTISYEQYF

d_gene: NA
j_gene: TRBJ2-1
v_gene: TRBV6-5
abundance: NA
CDR3nt: TGTGCCAGCTCCGGGACAACAAATGAGCAGTTCTTC
CDR3aa: CASSGTTNEQFF

d_gene: TRBD2
j_gene: TRBJ2-1
v_gene: TRBV5-4
abundance: NA
CDR3nt: TGTGCCAGCAGCTCCCGAGCCTTACTAGCGGGAGGGAGGAATGAGCAGTTCTTC
CDR3aa: CASSSRALLAGGRNEQFF

d_gene: NA
j_gene: TRBJ1-1
v_gene: TRBV11-2
abundance: NA
CDR3nt: TGTGCCAGCAGCTTAGCGACAGGGAACACTGAAGCTTTCTTT
CDR3aa: CASSLATGNTEAFF

d_gene: NA
j_gene: TRBJ1-1
v_gene: TRBV5-6
abundance: NA
CDR3nt: TGTGCCAGCAGCTTAGTGGGGGGGCGCGGTGAAGCTTTCTTT
CDR3aa: CASSLVGGRGEAFF

d_gene: NA
j_gene: TRBJ2-1
v_gene: TRBV5-1
abundance: few
CDR3nt: TGCGCCAGCAGCTTCGGAGGGGAACCCAATGAGCAGTTCTTC
CDR3aa: CASSFGGEPNEQFF

d_gene: NA
j_gene: TRBJ1-2
v_gene: TRBV5-1
abundance: NA
CDR3nt: TGCGCCAGCAGCCCCTCAGGGAAGGGCTACACCTTC
CDR3aa: CASSPSGKGYTF

d_gene: NA
j_gene: TRBJ1-2
v_gene: TRBV9
abundance: NA
CDR3nt: TGTGCCAGCAGCACGGACAGAAGTGGCTACACCTTC
CDR3aa: CASSTDRSGYTF

d_gene: TRBD1
j_gene: TRBJ1-2
v_gene: TRBV6-6
abundance: NA
CDR3nt: TGTGCCAGCAGCTTTAGACAGGGCGATGGCTACACCTTC
CDR3aa: CASSFRQGDGYTF

d_gene: NA
j_gene: TRBJ2-7
v_gene: TRBV7-3
abundance: once
CDR3nt: TGTGCCAGCAGCTTAAGTCCTACGGGGGAGCAGTACTTC
CDR3aa: CASSLSPTGEQYF

d_gene: NA
j_gene: TRBJ2-7
v_gene: TRBV7-2
abundance: NA
CDR3nt: TGTGCCAGCAGCCTGCGGAACGAGCAGTACTTC
CDR3aa: CASSLRNEQYF

d_gene: NA
j_gene: TRBJ2-1
v_gene: TRBV6-1
abundance: once
CDR3nt: TGTGCCAGCAGTGAAGACATTTTCTCCAATGAGCAGTTCTTC
CDR3aa: CASSEDIFSNEQFF

d_gene: NA
j_gene: TRBJ2-7
v_gene: TRBV5-1
abundance: NA
CDR3nt: TGCGCCAGCAGCTTGGTCCGCGGTGGTTCCTACGAGCAGTACTTC
CDR3aa: CASSLVRGGSYEQYF

d_gene: NA
j_gene: TRBJ1-3
v_gene: TRBV6-6
abundance: NA
CDR3nt: TGTGCCAGCTTTCAGAGAAACACCATATATTTT
CDR3aa: CASFQRNTIYF

d_gene: TRBD1
j_gene: TRBJ2-7
v_gene: TRBV27
abundance: NA
CDR3nt: TGTGCCAGCAGTCGACAGGGTTATAGCCACGAGCAGTACTTC
CDR3aa: CASSRQGYSHEQYF

d_gene: NA
j_gene: TRBJ2-1
v_gene: TRBV9
abundance: NA
CDR3nt: TGTGCCAGCAGCCAGACTTTTTCAAGCTCCTACAATGAGCAGTTCTTC
CDR3aa: CASSQTFSSSYNEQFF

d_gene: TRBD1
j_gene: TRBJ1-2
v_gene: TRBV19
abundance: NA
CDR3nt: TGTGCCAGTAGTATGCCCCGACAGGGCCCACGTGGCTACACCTTC
CDR3aa: CASSMPRQGPRGYTF

d_gene: NA
j_gene: TRBJ1-2
v_gene: TRBV27
abundance: NA
CDR3nt: TGTGCCAGCAGTCTCAGGGAGGGCTATGGCTACACCTTC
CDR3aa: CASSLREGYGYTF

d_gene: TRBD1
j_gene: TRBJ2-5
v_gene: TRBV27
abundance: NA
CDR3nt: TGTGCCAGCAGGCCGAAAGGGGGCGCGGGAGAGACCCAGTACTTC
CDR3aa: CASRPKGGAGETQYF

d_gene: NA
j_gene: TRBJ2-3
v_gene: TRBV7-9
abundance: NA
CDR3nt: TGTGCCAGCAGCTTGCGAGAGCTCACAGATACGCAGTATTTT
CDR3aa: CASSLRELTDTQYF